Following are 26 T cell receptor beta chains from one sample sequenced in a study of shared clonotypes between healthy human individuals. This table comes from immunoSEQ multiplex PCR, and its TCRdb copy is limited to in-frame clones, with some not included. The sample has more than 1,200,000 clones; 97% to 99% are singletons. The material sequenced was naive CD4+ T cells sorted from blood. Subset described: CD45RA+ positively selected. Source of these receptors: a man aged 30-40 years in good health.

The chain joins TRBV19 to TRBJ2-7; the match to TRBD2 covers 7 bases. The CDR3 extends over 18 amino acids. Trimming took 2 bases from V and 0 from J; bases not matched to a gene: 13. Germline V gives CDR1 LNHDA, CDR2 SQIVND (reference sequence). CDR3 nucleotides: TGTGCCAGTAGTATAAGTTGGGCTAGCGGTCTTAGCTCCTACGAGCAGTACTTC. The encoded protein is CASSISWASGLSSYEQYF.

This clone was recorded once. This chain joins TRBV7-3 and TRBJ2-5, with D possibly matching TRBD1 (5 bases). CDR3 length: 15 amino acids. V shed 2 bases and J shed 6 bases, with 16 bases lying between them. Germline V lookup: CDR1 SGHTA, CDR2 FQGTGA. In DNA, the CDR3 is TGTGCCAGCAGCTTATCCCAAACAGGTCATCAGACCCAGTACTTC. Translation: CASSLSQTGHQTQYF.

The CDR3 region is CASNPKTGTSIYEQYF. The CDR3 DNA reads as TGTGCCAGTAACCCAAAAACCGGGACTAGTATCTACGAGCAGTACTTC. The chain links TRBV19 to TRBJ2-7, with 8 bases aligning to TRBD2. J was trimmed by 3 bases and V by 7 bases; bases with no gene match: 14. The CDR3 has 16 residues. The germline V gene encodes CDR1 LNHDA and CDR2 SQIVND (reference sequence). The entire variable domain, with the rest obtained from reference TRBV19 and TRBJ2-7, is as follows: DGGITQSPKYLFRKEGQNVTLSCEQNLNHDAMYWYRQDPGQGLRLIYYSQIVNDFQKGDIAEGYSVSREKKESFPLTVTSAQKNPTAFYLCASNPKTGTSIYEQYFGPGTRLTVT.

The chain combines TRBV5-1 with TRBJ2-3, with D unresolved. Germline V lookup: CDR1 SGHRS, CDR2 YFSETQ. V lost 1 base to trimming and J lost 4 bases, with 7 bases between them. The CDR3 spans 13 residues. CDR3 region: CASSLLLSDTQYF. CDR3 in DNA: TGCGCCAGCAGCTTGCTATTATCAGATACGCAGTATTTT.

This clone was seen a single time. V gene TRBV14 combines with J gene TRBJ2-3; D unresolved. Per the germline V gene, CDR1 is SGHDN and CDR2 is FVKESK. Trimming shortened V by 4 bases and J by 7 bases, and 6 bases separated the two germline ends. CDR3 size: 11 residues. The CDR3 sequence is CASSPGYTQYF. Here the CDR3 DNA reads TGTGCCAGCAGCCCCGGTTATACGCAGTATTTT.

The chain employs TRBV9 and TRBJ2-5, with no clear D. CDR3 length: 15 amino acids. The V end was cut by 0 bases, the J end by 3 bases, with 12 bases between. CDR1 and CDR2 (germline): SGDLS, YYNGEE. For the CDR3, the DNA is TGTGCCAGCAGCGTAGCCTCGTGGGCAGAAGAGACCCAGTACTTC. It codes for CASSVASWAEETQYF.

V and J are TRBV2 and TRBJ1-5; D remains ambiguous. The CDR3 is made up of 13 amino acids. Trimming shortened V by 3 bases and J by 7 bases, and 10 bases separated the two germline ends. Germline V gene lookup returns CDR1 SNHLY and CDR2 FYNNEI. CDR3 bases: TGTGCCAGCAGTGAGGACTTGGCGCAGCCCCAGCATTTT. It specifies CASSEDLAQPQHF.

The chain is built from TRBV6-1 and TRBJ2-3; D uncertain. In germline, CDR1 is MNHNS, CDR2 SASEGT. Trimming removed 5 bases from V and 4 bases from J, with 13 bases in between. This CDR3 is 14 amino acids long. In DNA form, the CDR3 reads TGTGCCAGCAGTATGAACACGGTTCCAGATACGCAGTATTTT. As protein: CASSMNTVPDTQYF.

V usage is TRBV19 and J usage is TRBJ1-5; tentative D call: TRBD1 (5 bases). The CDR3 length is 13 residues. With 9 bases removed from V and 6 bases from J, the gap between germline ends came to 15 bases. The germline gives CDR1 LNHDA, CDR2 SQIVND (reference sequence). The CDR3 nucleotides are TGTGCCAGCCACTCGGGGGGGATTCAGCCCCAGCATTTT. Protein product: CASHSGGIQPQHF.

Turning to this clone: Compared with germline, one end of the junction differs, possibly owing to a read error. The V and J genes are TRBV11-2 and TRBJ2-7, with a weak D call TRBD1 (6 bases). Per germline, CDR1 SGHAT and CDR2 FQNNGV. This CDR3 comprises 15 residues. In DNA form, the CDR3 reads TGTGCAAGCAGTCTTTCGTCAGGGGACACCTACGAGCAGTACTTC. Amino acids: CASSLSSGDTYEQYF.

This chain uses TRBV6-5 with TRBJ1-2, with D maybe TRBD1 (6 bases). The CDR3 has 14 amino acids. The V gene lost 5 bases and the J gene lost 5 bases, with 15 bases spanning the gap. CDR1 and CDR2 from the germline V gene are MNHEY and SVGAGI. CDR3 nucleotide sequence: TGTGCCAGCAGTCCCCTGGCAGGGGCATATGGCTACACCTTC. Amino acids: CASSPLAGAYGYTF.

This sequence joins TRBV5-4 and TRBJ2-1; D unclear. The CDR3 spans 13 residues. Per the germline V gene, CDR1 is SGHNT and CDR2 is YYREEE (reference sequence). Between the trimmed V and J ends, which lost 1 base and 6 bases, there was a span of 8 bases. The CDR3, as DNA: TGTGCCAGCAGCTTGCCCCTAATCAATGAGCAGTTCTTC. Translation gives CASSLPLINEQFF.

This chain connects TRBV11-2 to TRBJ2-1; 13 bases fit TRBD2. The V gene's germline CDR1 is SGHAT and CDR2 FQNNGV. J was trimmed by 7 bases and V by 3 bases; bases with no gene match: 6. The CDR3 is made up of 16 amino acids. Here the CDR3 DNA reads TGTGCCAGCAGCTTTTGGACTAGCGGGAGCCTGAATGAGCAGTTCTTC. Amino acid sequence: CASSFWTSGSLNEQFF.

V and J are TRBV10-3 and TRBJ2-2, with D unclear. This CDR3 is built from 14 residues. V lost 6 bases and J 6 bases, leaving 14 bases between the germline ends. Germline-derived CDR1 and CDR2 are ENHRY and SYGVKD. Written as DNA, the CDR3 is TGTGCCATCAGCCCGTACGACCGGGCCGGGGAGCTGTTTTTT. Translating it yields CAISPYDRAGELFF.

This chain links TRBV4-3 with TRBJ2-3; D perhaps matches TRBD1 (6 bases). CDR3 length: 17 amino acids. CDR1 and CDR2 (germline): LGHNA, YSLEER. V lost 0 bases and J 5 bases, leaving 18 bases between the germline ends. The CDR3 DNA sequence: TGCGCCAGCAGCCAAGATCCCCCACAGGGTATTAAAGATACGCAGTATTTT. Protein sequence: CASSQDPPQGIKDTQYF.

The chain combines TRBV11-2 with TRBJ1-5; D is possibly TRBD1 (5 bases). CDR3 length equals 13 residues. Germline-derived CDR1 and CDR2 are SGHAT and FQNNGV. V was pared by 4 bases and J by 5 bases, with 9 bases between. The CDR3 protein is CASSYQGDQPQHF. In DNA, the CDR3 is TGTGCCAGCAGCTATCAGGGAGATCAGCCCCAGCATTTT.

The rearrangement uses TRBV2 and TRBJ1-5; D might be TRBD1 (5 bases). CDR1 and CDR2 from the germline V gene are SNHLY and FYNNEI. V was pared by 4 bases and J by 0 bases, with 16 bases between. This CDR3 has 17 amino acids. The CDR3 reads CASSGPRTLLSNQPQHF. As DNA, the CDR3 is TGTGCCAGCAGTGGGCCTAGGACACTCCTTAGCAATCAGCCCCAGCATTTT.

The chain employs TRBV5-6 and TRBJ1-1; 8 bases match TRBD1. This CDR3 spans 15 amino acids. Germline CDR1 and CDR2: SGHDT and YYEEEE. V lost 5 bases to trimming and J lost 3 bases; unmatched junction nucleotides: 9. This chain's CDR3 is CASRGQGAMDTEAFF. Written as DNA, the CDR3 is TGTGCCAGCAGAGGACAGGGCGCCATGGACACTGAAGCTTTCTTT.

This chain connects TRBV5-1 to TRBJ1-1; possibly TRBD1 for D (5 bases). Between the trimmed V and J ends, which lost 6 bases and 5 bases, there was a span of 14 bases. Germline V lookup: CDR1 SGHRS, CDR2 YFSETQ. This CDR3 is built from 13 residues. The CDR3 coding sequence is TGCGCCAGCAACGGGGCGGGAGGGACTGAAGCTTTCTTT. It is translated as CASNGAGGTEAFF.

The chain has TRBV5-1 and TRBJ2-7; possibly TRBD1 for D (5 bases). The CDR3 has 14 amino acids. Germline V gene data show CDR1 as SGHRS and CDR2 as YFSETQ. V was pared by 0 bases and J by 7 bases, with 14 bases between. For the CDR3, the DNA is TGCGCCAGCAGCTTGGGGCCAGGCGCAGGGGAGCAGTACTTC. Protein product: CASSLGPGAGEQYF.

The chain couples TRBV18 to TRBJ2-5; tentative D call: TRBD2 (6 bases). The germline gives CDR1 KGHSH, CDR2 LQKENI. Trimming stripped 2 bases from V and 7 bases from J, with 11 bases between. The CDR3 totals 13 residues. The CDR3 here is CASSPAPGGTQYF. Written as DNA, the CDR3 is TGTGCCAGCTCACCAGCCCCCGGGGGGACCCAGTACTTC.

The chain couples TRBV5-6 to TRBJ1-1; D is unresolved. V lost 1 base and J 10 bases, leaving 11 bases between the germline ends. Germline values: CDR1 SGHDT, CDR2 YYEEEE. This CDR3 contains 12 residues. The CDR3 DNA sequence: TGTGCCAGCAGCTTGACGAAAACGGGAGCTTTCTTT. Protein: CASSLTKTGAFF.

The V and J genes are TRBV14 and TRBJ2-1; TRBD1 aligns across 7 bases. The V segment lost 5 bases and the J segment 10 bases; nucleotides outside the gene matches: 2. Germline CDR1 reads SGHDN; CDR2 reads FVKESK. This CDR3 comprises 11 residues. CDR3: CASSSGQEQFF. CDR3 nucleotide sequence: TGTGCCAGCAGCTCGGGACAGGAGCAGTTCTTC.

The chain carries TRBV7-2 and TRBJ2-7; 8 nucleotides align to TRBD1. V was clipped by 1 base and J by 4 bases; unmatched bases: 6. This CDR3 has 15 amino acids. Germline V gene lookup returns CDR1 SGHTA and CDR2 FQGNSA. The DNA of the CDR3 is TGTGCCAGCAGCTTAGAGGACAGGGCCGTTTACGAGCAGTACTTC. It specifies CASSLEDRAVYEQYF.

The chain carries TRBV5-4 and TRBJ2-1, with 9 nucleotides matching TRBD1. The CDR3 totals 16 residues. Trimming took 3 bases from V and 2 from J; bases not matched to a gene: 6. Per the germline V gene, CDR1 is SGHNT and CDR2 is YYREEE (reference sequence). CDR3 in DNA: TGTGCCAGCAGCTCCGCGGGACAGGGAGCCTACAATGAGCAGTTCTTC. It is translated as CASSSAGQGAYNEQFF.

The CDR3 loop is CASSLFQIQGSSYNEQFF. The CDR3 nucleotides are TGCGCCAGCAGCTTATTTCAAATACAGGGGAGCTCCTACAATGAGCAGTTCTTC. The chain couples TRBV5-1 to TRBJ2-1; 7 nucleotides line up with TRBD1. The CDR3 loop spans 18 amino acids. CDR1 is SGHRS and CDR2 is YFSETQ in the germline V gene. V lost 2 bases to trimming and J lost 0 bases; unmatched junction nucleotides: 11.